This TCR beta chain was captured in a study of shared clonotypes between healthy human individuals. Study at large: For every donor, three CD4 naive, three CD4 memory, two CD8 naive and one CD8 memory plates were used.

Here immunoSEQ multiplex PCR was the method, and the copy in TCRdb shows in-frame clones only, minus some. Of about 870,000 clones in the sample, 80% to 95% were seen once. Naive CD8 cells lacked CD45RO and underwent positive selection for CCR7, leaving out terminally differentiated effector memory CD45RA+ cells. Germline V gives CDR1 SEHNR, CDR2 FQNEAQ (reference sequence). The J segment lost 4 bases and the V segment lost 3 bases, leaving 2 bases of the junction unmatched. CDR3 size: 15 residues. The sequenced sample was naive CD8+ T cells sorted from blood. The chain employs TRBV7-9 and TRBJ2-1; 11 bases agree with TRBD2. The clonotype originates from a man younger than 45 in good health. Here the CDR3 DNA reads TGTGCCAGCAGCTTGACTAGCGGGGCTTACAATGAGCAGTTCTTC. It yields the protein CASSLTSGAYNEQFF. The variable domain in full, completed from reference TRBV7-9 and TRBJ2-1, reads DTGVSQNPRHKITKRGQNVTFRCDPISEHNRLYWYRQTLGQGPEFLTYFQNEAQLEKSRLLSDRFSAERPKGSFSTLEIQRTEQGDSAMYLCASSLTSGAYNEQFFGPGTRLTVL.